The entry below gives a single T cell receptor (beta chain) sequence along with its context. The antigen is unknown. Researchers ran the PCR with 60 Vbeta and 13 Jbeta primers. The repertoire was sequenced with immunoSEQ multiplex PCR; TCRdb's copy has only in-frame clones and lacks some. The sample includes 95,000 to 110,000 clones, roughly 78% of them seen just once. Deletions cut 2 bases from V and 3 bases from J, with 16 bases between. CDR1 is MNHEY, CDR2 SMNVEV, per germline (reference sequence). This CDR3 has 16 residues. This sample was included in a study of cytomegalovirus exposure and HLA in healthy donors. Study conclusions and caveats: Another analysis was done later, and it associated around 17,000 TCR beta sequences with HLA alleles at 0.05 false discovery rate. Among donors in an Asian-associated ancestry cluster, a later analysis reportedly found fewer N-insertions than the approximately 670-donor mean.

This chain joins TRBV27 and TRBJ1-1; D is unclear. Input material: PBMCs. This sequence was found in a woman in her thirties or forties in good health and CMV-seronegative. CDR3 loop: CASSLVPFVSYTEAFF. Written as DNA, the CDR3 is TGTGCCAGCAGTTTAGTCCCGTTTGTATCGTACACTGAAGCTTTCTTT.